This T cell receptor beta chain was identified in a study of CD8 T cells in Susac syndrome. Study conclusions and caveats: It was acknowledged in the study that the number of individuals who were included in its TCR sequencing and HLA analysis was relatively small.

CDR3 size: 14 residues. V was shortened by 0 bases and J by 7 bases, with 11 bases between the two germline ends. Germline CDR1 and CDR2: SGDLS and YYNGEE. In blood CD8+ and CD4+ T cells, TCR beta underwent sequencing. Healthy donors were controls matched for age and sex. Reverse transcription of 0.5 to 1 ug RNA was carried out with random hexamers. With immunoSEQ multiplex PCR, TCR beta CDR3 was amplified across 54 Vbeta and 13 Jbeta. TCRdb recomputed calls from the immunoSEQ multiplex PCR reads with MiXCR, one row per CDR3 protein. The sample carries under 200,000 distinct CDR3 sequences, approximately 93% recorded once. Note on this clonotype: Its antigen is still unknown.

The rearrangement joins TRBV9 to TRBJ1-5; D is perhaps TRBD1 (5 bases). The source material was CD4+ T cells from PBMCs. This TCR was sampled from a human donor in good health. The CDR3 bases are TGTGCCAGCAGCGTAGCTGGGGGAGGACAGCCCCAGCATTTT. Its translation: CASSVAGGGQPQHF. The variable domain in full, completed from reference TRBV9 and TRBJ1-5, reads DSGVTQTPKHLITATGQRVTLRCSPRSGDLSVYWYQQSLDQGLQFLIQYYNGEERAKGNILERFSAQQFPDLHSELNLSSLELGDSALYFCASSVAGGGQPQHFGDGTRLSIL.